The next 2 T cell receptor beta chains were all read from a single sample in a study of cytomegalovirus exposure and HLA in healthy donors. The study ran its PCR with 60 Vbeta and 13 Jbeta primers. Sequencing was performed with immunoSEQ multiplex PCR; in TCRdb, only in-frame clones are kept and a portion is missing. This sample's table reports 65,000 to 85,000 clones. The sequencing sample was made of PBMCs. These receptors were obtained from a female donor in good health and CMV-seropositive.

The chain couples TRBV6-1 to TRBJ2-3; no clear D gene. Trimming removed 2 bases from V and 2 bases from J, with 11 bases in between. The CDR3 consists of 15 residues. Germline CDR1 MNHNS, CDR2 SASEGT. CDR3 nucleotide sequence: TGTGCCAGCAGTGAATTATCTACTTTCACAGATACGCAGTATTTT. This translates into CASSELSTFTDTQYF.

The J gene is TRBJ2-7, the V gene TRBV4-2; 9 bases fit TRBD2. V lost 1 base and J lost 2; bases outside the gene matches: 9. Germline CDR1 reads LGHNA; CDR2 reads YNFKEQ. The CDR3 totals 17 residues. The CDR3 DNA is TGTGCCAGCAGCCAAGCAGGTCGCGGGGGGGCCGCCTACGAGCAGTACTTC. Translating it yields CASSQAGRGGAAYEQYF.